These 2 T cell receptor beta chains were sequenced from one sample in a study of cytomegalovirus exposure and HLA in healthy donors. The PCR made use of 60 Vbeta and 13 Jbeta primers. Clones were sequenced by immunoSEQ multiplex PCR, and TCRdb holds only the in-frame ones, with some missing. The table has around 64,000 clones, 75% to 80% seen once; the top ten hold roughly 8.2%. The material sequenced was PBMCs. These receptors originate from a young man in good health and CMV-seropositive.

The chain joins TRBV7-9 to TRBJ1-1, with D possibly being TRBD1 (5 bases). CDR3 length: 14 amino acids. The V and J ends lost 7 bases and 6 bases respectively, with 18 bases between them. The germline V gene encodes CDR1 SEHNR and CDR2 FQNEAQ (reference sequence). The CDR3 nucleotides are TGTGCCAGCACTAGGGTGGGGGGGTCCGCTGAAGCTTTCTTT. The encoded protein is CASTRVGGSAEAFF.

The CDR3 DNA reads as TGCGCCAGCAGCCGAGAGACAGGGAATCCCTACGAGCAGTACTTC. Its translation is CASSRETGNPYEQYF. J is TRBJ2-7 and V is TRBV4-1; 7 nucleotides align to TRBD1. After removal of 4 bases from V and 2 bases from J, the junction contained 8 bases not matched to a gene. CDR3 length: 15 amino acids. In germline, CDR1 is MGHRA, CDR2 YSYEKL.